These 18 T cell receptor beta chains were all obtained from the same sample, sequenced in a study of T cell repertoires in cytomegalovirus infection. TCRdb reprocessed the reads with MiXCR, giving one entry per CDR3 protein. The sample consists of roughly 230,000 distinct CDR3 sequences, roughly 22% of them appearing once. What was sequenced was CD8+ T cells from PBMCs. The source is a human donor in good health (CMV status not recorded). Some clones in this sample may be carry-over from other donors' samples.

CDR3 DNA sequence: TGTGCCAGCAATAAAGACAATCAGCCCCAGCATTTT. Translation: CASNKDNQPQHF. The rearrangement uses TRBV28 and TRBJ1-5; no clear D gene. Germline V lookup: CDR1 MDHEN, CDR2 SYDVKM. The CDR3 runs 12 residues. V lost 7 bases, J lost 3 bases, and 7 bases lay in between.

Many counts were recorded for this clonotype. V gene TRBV7-6 combines with J gene TRBJ2-5; possible D gene TRBD2, 7 bases. Germline V lookup: CDR1 SGHVS, CDR2 FNYEAQ. The CDR3 is 16 residues long. Trimming took off 2 bases at V and 1 base at J, with 14 bases between the two ends. In nucleotides, the CDR3 is TGTGCCAGCAGCTTATTCTCGCGGGGGCCCCAAGAGACCCAGTACTTC. The encoded protein is CASSLFSRGPQETQYF.

In this sample, this clonotype turned up a few times. The rearrangement links TRBV29-1 to TRBJ2-1, with 11 bases matching TRBD1. V gave up 2 bases and J gave up 5 bases; unmatched junction bases: 5. The length of the CDR3 is 15 residues. The germline CDR1 and CDR2 sequences are SQVTM and ANQGSEA. The CDR3 nucleotides are TGCAGCGTTGAAATTGGACAGGGGGCTAACAATGAGCAGTTCTTC. Amino acids: CSVEIGQGANNEQFF.

This clonotype has a count of ten or more. The rearrangement uses TRBV6-5 and TRBJ1-3; D is unclear. CDR3 size: 17 residues. CDR1 MNHEY and CDR2 SVGAGI come from the germline V gene. V dropped 0 bases and J dropped 0 bases, with 12 bases sitting between them. The CDR3, as DNA: TGTGCCAGCAGTTACTCGAGAGGTAGAAGCTCTGGAAACACCATATATTTT. Protein product: CASSYSRGRSSGNTIYF.

This clonotype was picked up a small number of times. V and J are TRBV29-1 and TRBJ2-7; D is perhaps TRBD1 or TRBD2 (7 bases each). Germline V gene data show CDR1 as SQVTM and CDR2 as ANQGSEA. The CDR3 runs 14 residues. V lost 4 bases, J lost 5 bases, and 18 bases lay in between. The CDR3 DNA sequence: TGCAGCGTTGTGCCAAGCGGGACAGCTAACGAGCAGTACTTC. Protein sequence: CSVVPSGTANEQYF.

The chain joins TRBV27 to TRBJ2-3, with unresolved D. Deletions cut 1 base from V and 2 bases from J, with 7 bases between. Germline loops: CDR1 MNHEY, CDR2 SMNVEV (reference sequence). CDR3 length: 14 amino acids. The CDR3 bases are TGTGCCAGCAGTTTATGGCCTACCACAGATACGCAGTATTTT. Translation: CASSLWPTTDTQYF.

In its sample, this clonotype was seen once. This may arise from a read error, as a much more abundant clone is one base away. Because the CDR3 is missing its conserved closing phenylalanine or tryptophan, this is likely a read error. The chain uses TRBV7-6 and TRBJ2-7; 12 bases are a match to TRBD1. The CDR3 is 15 amino acids. V shed 5 bases and J 4 bases; nucleotides not matched to a gene: 6. Per germline, CDR1 SGHVS and CDR2 FNYEAQ. DNA for the CDR3: TGTGCCAGCAGCCCCAGGGGACAGGGGGCTTACGAGCAGTACTCC. Translation gives CASSPRGQGAYEQYS.

The sample holds a few counts of this clonotype. The chain combines TRBV10-3 with TRBJ2-5; 9 nucleotides line up with TRBD2. This CDR3 has 17 amino acids. Per the germline V gene, CDR1 is ENHRY and CDR2 is SYGVKD. V gave up 1 base and J gave up 2 bases; unmatched junction bases: 8. CDR3 amino acids: CAISEFGSGRFQETQYF. In DNA form, the CDR3 reads TGTGCCATCAGTGAGTTCGGTAGCGGGAGATTTCAAGAGACCCAGTACTTC.

The CDR3 DNA sequence: TGTGCCAGTAGTATATTCGAAGGGTACGAGCAGTACTTC. Its protein is CASSIFEGYEQYF. The gene calls are TRBV19 and TRBJ2-7; D is ambiguous. The CDR3 sequence is 13 residues long. Germline assignment: CDR1 LNHDA and CDR2 SQIVND (reference sequence). V dropped 2 bases and J dropped 4 bases, with 9 bases sitting between them.

This chain joins TRBV7-9 and TRBJ2-1; D unresolved. This CDR3 comprises 16 residues. In germline, CDR1 is SEHNR, CDR2 FQNEAQ (reference sequence). The ends were cut back, 10 bases at V and 0 bases at J, with 19 bases in the middle. The chain's CDR3 is CATNGGVQSSYNEQFF. CDR3 DNA sequence: TGTGCCACCAACGGTGGGGTGCAGTCCTCCTACAATGAGCAGTTCTTC.

This rearrangement joins TRBV12-5 to TRBJ1-5, with TRBD1 identical over 7 bases. This CDR3 is 14 amino acids long. Germline V gene lookup returns CDR1 LGHNT and CDR2 FRNRAP. Losses at the gene ends were 6 bases for V and 2 bases for J; bases not matched to a gene: 4. The DNA of the CDR3 is TGTGCTAGTGGCCCCGGACAGGGCAATCAGCCCCAGCATTTT. It translates to CASGPGQGNQPQHF.

This clonotype was detected many times. The V gene is TRBV7-9, the J gene TRBJ1-4; 7 positions match TRBD1. Germline loops: CDR1 SEHNR, CDR2 FQNEAQ (reference sequence). The CDR3 is 14 residues long. V lost 5 bases, J lost 11 bases, and 11 bases stayed unmatched. The CDR3 reads CASSPVGSTGKLFF. CDR3 DNA: TGTGCCAGCAGCCCAGTGGGTTCGACAGGGAAACTGTTTTTT.

This clonotype appeared a few times. The chain is built from TRBV19 and TRBJ2-1, with 11 bases identical to TRBD2. There are 16 residues in the CDR3. Germline values: CDR1 LNHDA, CDR2 SQIVND (reference sequence). The V gene end was trimmed by 7 bases and the J gene end by 2 bases; junction bases not matched to a gene: 7. This chain's CDR3 is CASISGGASPYNEQFF. Here the CDR3 DNA reads TGTGCCAGTATTAGCGGGGGGGCATCCCCCTACAATGAGCAGTTCTTC.

This chain uses TRBV20-1 with TRBJ2-7, with D tentatively TRBD2 (6 bases). Germline-derived CDR1 and CDR2 are DFQATT and SNEGSKA (reference sequence). The CDR3 consists of 14 residues. V gave up 6 bases and J gave up 3 bases, with 18 bases separating them. The CDR3 DNA reads TGCAGTGCGAAGGACGGCCGGGAGCACTACGAGCAGTACTTC. Protein product: CSAKDGREHYEQYF.

This clonotype came up a few times. The gene calls are TRBV11-2 and TRBJ2-1; D perhaps matches TRBD1 (5 bases). The length of the CDR3 is 15 residues. V lost 3 bases to trimming and J lost 4 bases, with 13 bases between them. Germline V gene data show CDR1 as SGHAT and CDR2 as FQNNGV. The CDR3 loop is CASSFERGAYNEQFF. The CDR3 region has the DNA TGTGCCAGCAGCTTTGAAAGGGGCGCTTACAATGAGCAGTTCTTC.

V usage is TRBV7-2 and J usage is TRBJ1-4, with 7 positions matching TRBD1. Germline loops: CDR1 SGHTA, CDR2 FQGNSA. The V gene end was trimmed by 4 bases and the J gene end by 4 bases; junction bases not matched to a gene: 9. The CDR3 has 16 residues. This CDR3 is CASSSISGTDNEKLFF. The CDR3 DNA sequence: TGTGCCAGCAGCTCAATATCCGGGACAGATAATGAAAAACTGTTTTTT. The full variable domain, completed using reference TRBV7-2 and TRBJ1-4, is GAGVSQSPSNKVTEKGKDVELRCDPISGHTALYWYRQSLGQGLEFLIYFQGNSAPDKSGLPSDRFSAERTGGSVSTLTIQRTQQEDSAVYLCASSSISGTDNEKLFFGSGTQLSVL.

V is TRBV7-6 and J is TRBJ2-5, with 10 nucleotides matching TRBD1. The CDR3 is 16 amino acids. Per germline, CDR1 SGHVS and CDR2 FNYEAQ. The V gene end was trimmed by 3 bases and the J gene end by 7 bases; junction bases not matched to a gene: 11. DNA for the CDR3: TGTGCCAGCAGCTTCGGGACAGGGGCCTCCAGAGCGACCCAGTACTTC. It translates to CASSFGTGASRATQYF. Looking up the rest from reference TRBV7-6 and TRBJ2-5 gives the full variable domain: GAGVSQSPRYKVTKRGQDVALRCDPISGHVSLYWYRQALGQGPEFLTYFNYEAQQDKSGLPNDRFSAERPEGSISTLTIQRTEQRDSAMYRCASSFGTGASRATQYFGPGTRLLVL.

The chain links TRBV12-3 or TRBV12-4 to TRBJ2-2, with TRBD2 identical over 8 bases. The CDR3 extends over 17 amino acids. The V segment lost 5 bases and the J segment 1 base; nucleotides outside the gene matches: 9. CDR3 DNA sequence: TGTGCCAGCAGTCCCTCCGGGACTAGGCTGAACACCGGGGAGCTGTTTTTT. It is translated as CASSPSGTRLNTGELFF.